The 5 T cell receptor beta chains below were found in one sample sequenced in a study of T cells in women clearing cervical HPV infection. The method was immunoSEQ multiplex PCR; TCRdb's version includes in-frame clones alone and lacks a portion of them. The data show tens of thousands of clones, and the top ten clones hold more than 0.8%. The sequencing sample was made of blood buffy coat. All receptors derive from a woman between 18 and 70 years old with a cervical HPV16 infection that either progressed to CIN3+ or cleared (not recorded which).

About this clone itself: The read falls 3 residues short of the CDR3 end, and the missing part is taken from the germline J gene. The chain carries TRBV10-3 and TRBJ2-2, with D maybe TRBD2 (6 bases). The CDR3 length is 14 residues. V lost 6 bases and J lost 6, with 14 bases in between. The germline gives CDR1 ENHRY, CDR2 SYGVKD. The CDR3 sequence is CAISVEEGAGELFF. The CDR3 bases that were read are TGTGCCATCAGCGTCGAGGAGGGTGCCGGGGAG.

On this clone: The read terminates 3 residues before the CDR3 end, so the remaining end is supplied by the germline J gene. The gene calls are TRBV5-1 and TRBJ2-7; possibly TRBD2 for D (5 bases). Per germline, CDR1 SGHRS and CDR2 YFSETQ. Trimming cost V 4 bases and J 4 bases, with 12 bases left between them. CDR3 size: 13 residues. The CDR3 sequence is CASSGPGIYEQYF. The DNA read from the CDR3 is TGCGCCAGCAGCGGGCCGGGGATTTACGAG.

As to this clone: Read sequence stops 3 residues before the CDR3 end, and the germline J gene provides the missing end. The V and J genes are TRBV19 and TRBJ1-4; maybe TRBD1 (5 bases). Germline CDR1 is LNHDA and CDR2 is SQIVND (reference sequence). Trimming took off 6 bases at V and 3 bases at J, with 11 bases between the two ends. The CDR3 extends over 14 amino acids. This chain's CDR3 is CASSPRDPNEKLFF. CDR3 DNA (partial): TGTGCCAGTAGCCCCAGGGATCCTAATGAAAAA. The variable domain in full, completed from reference TRBV19 and TRBJ1-4, reads DGGITQSPKYLFRKEGQNVTLSCEQNLNHDAMYWYRQDPGQGLRLIYYSQIVNDFQKGDIAEGYSVSREKKESFPLTVTSAQKNPTAFYLCASSPRDPNEKLFFGSGTQLSVL.

Note on this clone: The missing CDR3 end, 3 residues past where the read stops, is filled in from the germline J gene. The chain joins TRBV10-2 to TRBJ2-3; TRBD2 agrees at 9 bases. The CDR3 covers 15 residues. V shed 6 bases, J shed 1 base, and the junction held 5 bases outside the gene matches. Germline V gene data show CDR1 as WSHSY and CDR2 as SAAADI. The CDR3 region is CASSRAGGGTDTQYF. The sequenced part of the CDR3 DNA is TGCGCCAGCAGCCGAGCGGGGGGCGGCACAGATACG.

Note on this clone: Sequencing ends 3 residues short of the CDR3 end; the germline J gene provides the rest. The rearrangement uses TRBV13 and TRBJ2-3; 8 bases match TRBD1. From germline, CDR1 is PRHDT and CDR2 FYEKMQ (reference sequence). This CDR3 contains 14 residues. CDR3 DNA (partial): TGTGCCAGCAGCGGGACAGGAGGTGGAGTAGCG. Translated, it gives CASSGTGGGVA. The entire CDR3 protein reads CASSGTGGGVAQYF.